Sequencing of this T cell receptor beta chain was carried out in a study of human T cells and chemical hapten exposure. A few counts support this clonotype. The CDR3 consists of 14 residues. Germline values: CDR1 SGHTA, CDR2 FQGNSA. Trimming cost V 0 bases and J 6 bases, with 9 bases left between them. Time point reported: patch test 1, 2 weeks after DPC sensitization. As for treatment: therapeutic diphenylcyclopropenone sensitization with weekly scalp DPC. TCRdb itself ran the RACE reads through MiXCR, one entry per CDR3 protein. The repertoire has some 200,000 distinct CDR3 sequences, around 20% of them found once; the top ten carry 6.7%.

This sequence was found in a woman aged 50 to 60 with alopecia areata. Some clones in this sample may be carry-over from other donors' samples. V is TRBV7-2 and J is TRBJ2-1; maybe TRBD2 (6 bases). The sample was whole blood, taken in connection with sensitization to the hapten diphenylcyclopropenone (DPC). The CDR3 spells CASSLAGSGNEQFF. CDR3 coding DNA: TGTGCCAGCAGCTTAGCGGGTAGCGGCAATGAGCAGTTCTTC. The whole variable domain, remainder taken from reference TRBV7-2 and TRBJ2-1, is GAGVSQSPSNKVTEKGKDVELRCDPISGHTALYWYRQSLGQGLEFLIYFQGNSAPDKSGLPSDRFSAERTGGSVSTLTIQRTQQEDSAVYLCASSLAGSGNEQFFGPGTRLTVL.